The next 30 T cell receptor beta chains were all read from a single sample in a study of PD-1 blockade in classical Hodgkin lymphoma. The method was immunoSEQ multiplex PCR; TCRdb's version includes in-frame clones alone and lacks a portion of them. The repertoire has 90,000 to 100,000 clones, roughly 79% of them found once; the top ten carry approximately 15%. Each and every patient relapsed after autologous stem cell transplantation, and patients got differing brentuximab vedotin exposure. Sample: peripheral blood mononuclear cells (PBMCs), taken before the second cycle of nivolumab. These receptors were collected from a human donor with classical Hodgkin lymphoma.

This chain connects TRBV10-3 to TRBJ2-2; D ambiguous. Trimming stripped 2 bases from V and 2 bases from J, with 0 bases between. The germline gives CDR1 ENHRY, CDR2 SYGVKD. There are 12 residues in the CDR3. The CDR3 DNA is TGTGCCATCAGTGAGAACACCGGGGAGCTGTTTTTT. Encoded protein: CAISENTGELFF.

The chain joins TRBV7-3 to TRBJ2-3; no reliable D call. V was pared by 4 bases and J by 2 bases, with 4 bases between. CDR1 is SGHTA and CDR2 is FQGTGA in the germline V gene. The CDR3 is made up of 12 amino acids. DNA for the CDR3: TGTGCCAGCAGCTCGAACACAGATACGCAGTATTTT. Encoded protein: CASSSNTDTQYF.

The CDR3 here is CASSENSPVDTQYF. The CDR3 region has the DNA TGTGCCAGCAGTGAAAACAGCCCCGTGGATACGCAGTATTTT. The chain carries TRBV2 and TRBJ2-3; D is uncertain. CDR1 is SNHLY and CDR2 is FYNNEI in the germline V gene. The CDR3 is made up of 14 amino acids. The V end was cut by 2 bases, the J end by 6 bases, with 12 bases between.

The chain couples TRBV7-2 to TRBJ2-7; D is unclear. With 0 bases removed from V and 1 base from J, the gap between germline ends came to 4 bases. CDR1 is SGHTA and CDR2 is FQGNSA in the germline V gene. The CDR3 extends over 13 amino acids. The CDR3 is CASSLAGSYEQYF. CDR3 DNA sequence: TGTGCCAGCAGCTTAGCGGGTTCCTACGAGCAGTACTTC.

The CDR3 loop reads CASSLAGQSSYEQYF. CDR3 nucleotide sequence: TGTGCCAGCAGCCTGGCTGGCCAGAGCTCCTACGAGCAGTACTTC. The genes are TRBV5-5 and TRBJ2-7; no clear D. The CDR3 has 15 residues. Trimming cost V 4 bases and J 0 bases, with 14 bases left between them. Germline V gene sequence: CDR1 SGHKS, CDR2 YYEKEE (reference sequence).

The chain recombines TRBV6-1 with TRBJ1-1; possible D gene TRBD1, 5 bases. Germline V lookup: CDR1 MNHNS, CDR2 SASEGT. Trimming pared 6 bases from V and 3 bases from J, leaving 11 bases between. The CDR3 totals 13 residues. CDR3 amino acids: CASRGARDTEAFF. The CDR3 DNA sequence: TGTGCCAGCAGAGGGGCGAGGGACACTGAAGCTTTCTTT.

The chain has TRBV6-5 and TRBJ2-1, with a tentative D call TRBD2 (6 bases). The CDR3 loop spans 15 amino acids. Trimming took 2 bases from V and 6 from J, leaving 14 bases between them. Germline CDR1 reads MNHEY; CDR2 reads SVGAGI. CDR3: CASSYAIWGVNEQFF. The CDR3 DNA reads as TGTGCCAGCAGTTACGCGATTTGGGGGGTCAATGAGCAGTTCTTC.

This sequence joins TRBV5-1 and TRBJ1-6, with 7 bases identical to TRBD1. This CDR3 is 14 amino acids long. The trim removed 2 bases at V and 12 bases at J, leaving 8 bases unmatched. Germline values: CDR1 SGHRS, CDR2 YFSETQ. The CDR3 DNA follows: TGCGCCAGCAGCTTCGGACAGGATTTGGGACCCCTCCACTTT. Its protein product is CASSFGQDLGPLHF.

The chain joins TRBV10-3 to TRBJ1-1; D remains ambiguous. The V end lost 11 bases, the J end lost 1 base, and 14 bases lay between the germline ends. The V gene's germline CDR1 is ENHRY and CDR2 SYGVKD. This CDR3 has 13 residues. Here the CDR3 reads CAAYSSPNTEAFF. The CDR3 bases are TGTGCCGCCTATAGCTCCCCGAACACTGAAGCTTTCTTT.

The rearrangement uses TRBV9 and TRBJ1-2; the match to TRBD1 covers 8 bases. Germline-derived CDR1 and CDR2 are SGDLS and YYNGEE. The CDR3 extends over 16 amino acids. With V trimmed by 3 bases and J by 5 bases, 12 bases remained unmatched. The CDR3 sequence is CASSGSPGQDPYGYTF. The CDR3 DNA reads as TGTGCCAGCAGCGGAAGCCCGGGACAGGACCCATATGGCTACACCTTC.

This clone was observed a few times. This chain joins TRBV18 and TRBJ2-7, with 7 bases lining up with TRBD1. The V gene's germline CDR1 is KGHSH and CDR2 LQKENI. The CDR3 totals 15 residues. V was clipped by 4 bases and J by 1 base; unmatched bases: 7. The CDR3 region has the DNA TGTGCCAGCTCACTCCGGACAGGACGTTCCTACGAGCAGTACTTC. It specifies CASSLRTGRSYEQYF.

This clone was picked up one time. The chain recombines TRBV7-2 with TRBJ2-5, with D unresolved. Germline V lookup: CDR1 SGHTA, CDR2 FQGNSA. V lost 5 bases and J lost 5, with 15 bases in between. This CDR3 has 14 amino acids. The CDR3: CASSQNSGFETQYF. CDR3 nucleotides: TGTGCCAGCAGCCAAAACTCGGGTTTCGAGACCCAGTACTTC.

The chain recombines TRBV5-1 with TRBJ1-1, with 9 bases that match TRBD1. This CDR3 spans 16 amino acids. After removal of 4 bases from V and 3 bases from J, the junction contained 10 bases not matched to a gene. Looked up from germline, CDR1 is SGHRS and CDR2 is YFSETQ. The DNA for the CDR3 is TGCGCCAGCAGCCCGGGACAGGGAGTGATAGACACTGAAGCTTTCTTT. Translated, it gives CASSPGQGVIDTEAFF.

V usage is TRBV9 and J usage is TRBJ2-7, with 7 bases identical to TRBD1. CDR3 length: 14 residues. The ends lost 0 bases at V and 2 bases at J; junction bases unmatched: 2. Germline V gene data show CDR1 as SGDLS and CDR2 as YYNGEE. The CDR3 spells CASSVDGTAYEQYF. The CDR3 DNA is TGTGCCAGCAGCGTAGATGGGACAGCCTACGAGCAGTACTTC.

This clone was counted between two and nine times. V usage is TRBV2 and J usage is TRBJ1-5, with D possibly TRBD1 on 5 matching bases. The CDR3 consists of 11 residues. Looked up from germline, CDR1 is SNHLY and CDR2 is FYNNEI. Between the trimmed V and J ends, which lost 7 bases and 9 bases, there was a span of 10 bases. CDR3 nucleotides: TGTGCCAGCACCATGCAGGGGCCCCAGCATTTT. Amino acids: CASTMQGPQHF. Complete variable domain (other parts from reference TRBV2 and TRBJ1-5): EPEVTQTPSHQVTQMGQEVILRCVPISNHLYFYWYRQILGQKVEFLVSFYNNEISEKSEIFDDQFSVERPDGSNFTLKIRSTKLEDSAMYFCASTMQGPQHFGDGTRLSIL.

This rearrangement joins TRBV28 to TRBJ1-5, with D unclear. The CDR3 spans 15 residues. The germline V gene encodes CDR1 MDHEN and CDR2 SYDVKM. The ends were cut back, 2 bases at V and 0 bases at J, with 8 bases in the middle. The CDR3 is CASSLRDYSNQPQHF. CDR3 DNA sequence: TGTGCCAGCAGTTTAAGGGATTATAGCAATCAGCCCCAGCATTTT. Variable domain in full (rest from reference TRBV28 and TRBJ1-5): DVKVTQSSRYLVKRTGEKVFLECVQDMDHENMFWYRQDPGLGLRLIYFSYDVKMKEKGDIPEGYSVSREKKERFSLILESASTNQTSMYLCASSLRDYSNQPQHFGDGTRLSIL.

V gene TRBV5-1 combines with J gene TRBJ2-2, with D possibly TRBD2 on 5 matching bases. This CDR3 spans 16 amino acids. CDR1 is SGHRS and CDR2 is YFSETQ in the germline V gene. Trimming took off 1 base at V and 3 bases at J, with 13 bases between the two ends. CDR3: CASSLKAAADTGELFF. CDR3 DNA: TGCGCCAGCAGCTTGAAAGCGGCAGCTGACACCGGGGAGCTGTTTTTT.

The CDR3: CASRNLAGSYEQYF. The CDR3 nucleotides read TGTGCCAGTAGGAACCTAGCGGGCTCCTACGAGCAGTACTTC. The chain recombines TRBV19 with TRBJ2-7; 8 nucleotides match TRBD2. The CDR3 consists of 14 residues. Losses at the gene ends were 6 bases for V and 0 bases for J; bases not matched to a gene: 4. The germline V gene has CDR1 LNHDA and CDR2 SQIVND (reference sequence). Using reference TRBV19 and TRBJ2-7 for the parts outside the CDR3, the full variable domain is DGGITQSPKYLFRKEGQNVTLSCEQNLNHDAMYWYRQDPGQGLRLIYYSQIVNDFQKGDIAEGYSVSREKKESFPLTVTSAQKNPTAFYLCASRNLAGSYEQYFGPGTRLTVT.

This clone was picked up a small number of times. CDR3 in DNA: TGTGCCAGTAGTTCACCGGGACAGGTTGTCGATACGCAGTATTTT. Amino acid sequence: CASSSPGQVVDTQYF. The chain uses TRBV19 and TRBJ2-3, with TRBD1 matching over 8 bases. This CDR3 has 15 amino acids. J was trimmed by 6 bases and V by 5 bases; bases with no gene match: 10. Germline-derived CDR1 and CDR2 are LNHDA and SQIVND (reference sequence).

The rearrangement joins TRBV27 to TRBJ2-5; no reliable D call. Trimming removed 2 bases at V and 0 bases at J, with 7 bases between. Germline CDR1 and CDR2: MNHEY and SMNVEV (reference sequence). This CDR3 has 14 residues. CDR3 region: CASSLLGYQETQYF. DNA of the CDR3: TGTGCCAGCAGTTTACTGGGGTACCAAGAGACCCAGTACTTC.

The V call is TRBV9, the J call TRBJ2-2, with D possibly TRBD2 on 6 matching bases. Trimming cost V 0 bases and J 4 bases, with 13 bases left between them. The CDR3 extends over 16 amino acids. In germline, CDR1 is SGDLS, CDR2 YYNGEE. CDR3: CASSVASGSPTGELFF. Here the CDR3 DNA reads TGTGCCAGCAGCGTAGCTTCCGGGAGTCCCACCGGGGAGCTGTTTTTT.

CDR3 bases: TGCGCCAGCAGCCAAGATTTTCTAGCGGGCGGGGAGCTGTTTTTT. The encoded protein is CASSQDFLAGGELFF. This sequence joins TRBV4-3 and TRBJ2-2; 8 bases are shared with TRBD2. V lost 0 bases, J lost 7 bases, and 4 bases stayed unmatched. CDR3 size: 15 residues. CDR1 and CDR2 (germline): LGHNA, YSLEER.

The CDR3 sequence is CASSLSRGDTQYF. The CDR3 DNA reads TGTGCCAGCAGCTTAAGTCGCGGCGATACGCAGTATTTT. The chain joins TRBV7-6 to TRBJ2-3; D call uncertain. Trimming stripped 2 bases from V and 6 bases from J, with 9 bases between. The CDR3 has 13 amino acids. Per the germline V gene, CDR1 is SGHVS and CDR2 is FNYEAQ. Drawing the rest from reference TRBV7-6 and TRBJ2-3, the complete variable domain is GAGVSQSPRYKVTKRGQDVALRCDPISGHVSLYWYRQALGQGPEFLTYFNYEAQQDKSGLPNDRFSAERPEGSISTLTIQRTEQRDSAMYRCASSLSRGDTQYFGPGTRLTVL.

V usage is TRBV18 and J usage is TRBJ2-3; D is uncertain. Looked up from germline, CDR1 is KGHSH and CDR2 is LQKENI. The CDR3 is 14 residues long. V lost 3 bases and J lost 4, with 11 bases in between. As DNA, the CDR3 is TGTGCCAGCTCACCGGGCGCGTCGGCAGATACGCAGTATTTT. Residues: CASSPGASADTQYF.

V usage is TRBV15 and J usage is TRBJ2-3, with a possible D match to TRBD2 (6 bases). The CDR3 has 15 amino acids. In germline, CDR1 is LNHNV, CDR2 YYDKDF (reference sequence). Trimming took 0 bases from V and 6 from J, leaving 13 bases between them. The CDR3 spells CATSRDPGGEDTQYF. CDR3 DNA sequence: TGTGCCACCAGCAGAGATCCAGGAGGGGAGGATACGCAGTATTTT.

This clone came up a few times. The rearrangement joins TRBV6-6 to TRBJ2-7; possibly TRBD1 for D (5 bases). This CDR3 has 14 residues. Germline lookup yields CDR1 MNHNY and CDR2 SVGAGI (reference sequence). The V and J ends lost 2 bases and 2 bases respectively, with 10 bases between them. CDR3 in amino acids: CASSYVRGPYEQYF. The DNA of the CDR3 is TGTGCCAGCAGTTACGTAAGGGGCCCCTACGAGCAGTACTTC.

The genes are TRBV2 and TRBJ2-2; 8 nucleotides align to TRBD2. Germline assignment: CDR1 SNHLY and CDR2 FYNNEI. V shed 8 bases, J shed 6 bases, and the junction held 11 bases outside the gene matches. CDR3 length equals 15 residues. CDR3 in amino acids: CASGPGLGRPGELFF. CDR3 in DNA: TGTGCCAGCGGACCGGGACTAGGGCGACCCGGGGAGCTGTTTTTT.

The rearrangement links TRBV11-2 to TRBJ2-7, with 10 positions matching TRBD1. After removal of 3 bases from V and 0 bases from J, the junction contained 8 bases not matched to a gene. Germline-derived CDR1 and CDR2 are SGHAT and FQNNGV. CDR3 length: 17 amino acids. For the CDR3, the DNA is TGTGCCAGCAGCTTTAGACCGGGACAGGGGAACTCCTACGAGCAGTACTTC. Its protein product is CASSFRPGQGNSYEQYF.

This chain uses TRBV11-3 with TRBJ2-3; TRBD1 matches 9 bases. The CDR3 sequence is 17 residues long. CDR1 and CDR2 (germline): SGHNT, YENEEA. Trimming took 1 base from V and 1 from J; bases not matched to a gene: 6. In DNA form, the CDR3 reads TGTGCCAGCAGCTTAGGGCGACAGGGGGTCGGCACAGATACGCAGTATTTT. Encoded protein: CASSLGRQGVGTDTQYF.

This chain uses TRBV11-3 with TRBJ1-4, with D possibly being TRBD1 (5 bases). The CDR3 spans 13 residues. Germline V gene sequence: CDR1 SGHNT, CDR2 YENEEA. V shed 2 bases and J shed 8 bases, with 9 bases lying between them. The CDR3 sequence is CASSLSGGEKLFF. DNA of the CDR3: TGTGCCAGCAGCTTATCCGGGGGAGAAAAACTGTTTTTT.